Listed below are T cell receptor beta chains from one sample, sequenced in a study of early T cells in non-severe SARS-CoV-2 infection. TCRdb redid the calling of the 5' RACE reads with MiXCR, one entry per CDR3 protein. The sample shows tens of thousands of distinct CDR3 sequences, about 5.3% of them seen only once. The sequenced material came from whole blood. The receptors were gathered from an adult who was a healthcare worker with PCR-confirmed SARS-CoV-2 infection or an uninfected control (not recorded which). Each CDR3 is given with its conserved first and last residue. Some rows mark clone size as missing; the rest say once, few, many or name a class of expanded clone.

J gene | clone size | V gene | CDR3 protein
TRBJ2-5 | many | TRBV7-6 | CASMVPMTETQYF
TRBJ2-7 | many | TRBV4-3 | CASSRNRAVPHEQYF
TRBJ1-4 | once | TRBV20-1 | CSAHRGDEKLFF
TRBJ2-1 | . | TRBV27 | CASSYLEGVPPISYNEQFF
TRBJ2-7 | many | TRBV29-1 | CSVASGGSYEQYF
TRBJ2-1 | many | TRBV24-1 | CATSGTIPYNEQFF
TRBJ1-2 | many | TRBV9 | CASSVAYRGGYGYTF
TRBJ2-1 | many | TRBV2 | CASSETQPPFF
TRBJ2-3 | many | TRBV27 | CASSSSRDTDTQYF
TRBJ1-5 | many | TRBV28 | CASSPPSTISNQPQHF
TRBJ1-2 | few | TRBV5-1 | CASSLAPDPNYGYTF
TRBJ2-5 | many | TRBV6-5 | CASSYWTGYQETQYF
TRBJ2-1 | many | TRBV20-1 | CSALRLAGGIRNEQFF
TRBJ2-3 | many | TRBV6-1 | CASSRTGGLGTDTQYF
TRBJ2-3 | many | TRBV12-3/TRBV12-4 | CASSLGARTQYF
TRBJ2-5 | few | TRBV20-1 | CSSRASARETQYF
TRBJ1-1 | . | TRBV24-1 | CATSEKLCLDAPNTEAFF
TRBJ2-5 | few | TRBV7-8 | CASSLAAEGARETQYF
TRBJ2-7 | . | TRBV7-2 | CASSSDRGFYEQYF
TRBJ1-2 | many | TRBV13 | CASSLGAGSLDYGYTF
TRBJ1-5 | many | TRBV7-2 | CASSLGRAGNQPQHF
TRBJ2-7 | many | TRBV12-3/TRBV12-4 | CASSLRLAGSWEQYF
TRBJ1-6 | many | TRBV20-1 | CSARDVNSGSPLHF
TRBJ2-5 | many | TRBV5-4 | CASSRGALYQETQYF
TRBJ1-2 | many | TRBV12-3/TRBV12-4 | CASSPGPSNYGYTF
TRBJ2-7 | many | TRBV10-3 | CAIRTGTGYLRGDEQYF
TRBJ2-1 | many | TRBV19 | CASSIVGTSGSLRPSSYNEQFF
TRBJ2-3 | . | TRBV4-2 | CASSQLSGGRTDTQYF
TRBJ1-1 | few | TRBV19 | CASSIGMNTEAFF
TRBJ2-1 | many | TRBV5-1 | CASSKSGGVSYNEQFF
TRBJ2-4 | few | TRBV29-1 | CSVRNWGVGKNIQYF
TRBJ2-1 | few | TRBV11-3 | CASSSGGSYNEQFF
TRBJ1-4 | many | TRBV6-5 | CASSRTGVEKLFF
TRBJ1-5 | many | TRBV7-8 | CASSAGGLITSNQPQHF
TRBJ1-2 | many | TRBV27 | CASAQRTGSGNYGYTF
TRBJ1-5 | many | TRBV28 | CASSLFGQPQHF
TRBJ1-2 | few | TRBV5-6 | CASSSRTRDRVRGYTF
TRBJ2-1 | . | TRBV4-2 | CASSQETGSNEQFF
TRBJ2-7 | once | TRBV28 | CASTLGQGRYEQYF
TRBJ2-1 | many | TRBV12-3/TRBV12-4 | CASSPRGLAGGSYNEQFF
TRBJ2-1 | few | TRBV11-2 | CASSSYRGKGNEQFF
TRBJ1-1 | many | TRBV30 | CAWSVRWWTEAFF
TRBJ1-1 | many | TRBV18 | CASSTGENTEAFF
TRBJ1-3 | many | TRBV12-3/TRBV12-4 | CASSPWDRGGNTIYF
TRBJ2-2 | . | TRBV29-1 | CSVEDMGSGGELFF
TRBJ2-7 | many | TRBV7-9 | CASSFGGTTSDYEQYF
TRBJ1-1 | many | TRBV5-4 | CASSPGTPSFPEAFF
TRBJ2-7 | many | TRBV9 | CASSPARDRAYEQYF
TRBJ1-3 | . | TRBV6-1 | CASRPGTGRSGNTIYF